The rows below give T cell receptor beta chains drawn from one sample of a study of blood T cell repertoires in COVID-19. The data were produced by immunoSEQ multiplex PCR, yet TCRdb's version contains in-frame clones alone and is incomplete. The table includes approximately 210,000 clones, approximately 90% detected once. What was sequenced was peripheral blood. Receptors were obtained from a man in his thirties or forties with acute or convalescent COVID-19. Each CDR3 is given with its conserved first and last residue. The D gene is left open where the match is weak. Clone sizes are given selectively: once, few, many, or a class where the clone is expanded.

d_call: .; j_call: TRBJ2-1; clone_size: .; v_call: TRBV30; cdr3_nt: TGTGCCTGGACCCGTGACAATGAGCAGTTCTTC; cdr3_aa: CAWTRDNEQFF
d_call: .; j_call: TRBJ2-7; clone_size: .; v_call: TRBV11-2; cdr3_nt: TGTGCCAGCAGCTTACTGACTTCCAACACCTACGAGCAGTACTTC; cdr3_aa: CASSLLTSNTYEQYF
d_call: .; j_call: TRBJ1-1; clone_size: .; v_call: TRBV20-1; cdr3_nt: TGCAGTGCCGCCCCAGGGACTGAAGCTTTCTTT; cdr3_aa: CSAAPGTEAFF
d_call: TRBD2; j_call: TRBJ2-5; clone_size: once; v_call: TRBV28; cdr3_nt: TGTGCCAGCAGCCCCAGCGGGGGTTTGGGGGAGACCCAGTACTTC; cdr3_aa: CASSPSGGLGETQYF
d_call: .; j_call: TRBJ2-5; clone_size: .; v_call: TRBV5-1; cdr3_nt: TGCGCCAGCAGCTTGGGGTCTAGCCGTGAGACCCAGTACTTC; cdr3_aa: CASSLGSSRETQYF
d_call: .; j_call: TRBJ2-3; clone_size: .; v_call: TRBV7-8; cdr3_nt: TGTGCCAGCAGCTCTGGGGGAGGCGGATCGCAGTATTTT; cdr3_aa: CASSSGGGGSQYF
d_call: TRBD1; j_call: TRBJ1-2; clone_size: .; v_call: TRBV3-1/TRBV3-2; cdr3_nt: TGTGCCAGCAGCCAAGGACAGGCGACAGGGCGGAAAACCTTC; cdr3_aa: CASSQGQATGRKTF
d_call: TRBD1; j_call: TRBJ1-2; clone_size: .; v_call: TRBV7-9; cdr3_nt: TGTGCCAGCAGCTTAGGAGGGACAGGGTCGTTTGGCTACACCTTC; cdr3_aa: CASSLGGTGSFGYTF
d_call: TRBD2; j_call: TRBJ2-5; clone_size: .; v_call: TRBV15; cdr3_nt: TGTGCCACCAGTTTTAGCGGGAGAAAGTACTTC; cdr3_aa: CATSFSGRKYF
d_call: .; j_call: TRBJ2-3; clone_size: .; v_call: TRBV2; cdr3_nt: TGTGCCAGCAGTGAAGCGCGACAGACTAGCACAGATACGCAGTATTTT; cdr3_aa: CASSEARQTSTDTQYF
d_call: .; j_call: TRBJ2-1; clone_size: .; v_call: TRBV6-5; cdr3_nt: TGTGCCAGCAGAACCCACCGTCAACAGGGAAGAGAGCAGTTCTTC; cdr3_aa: CASRTHRQQGREQFF
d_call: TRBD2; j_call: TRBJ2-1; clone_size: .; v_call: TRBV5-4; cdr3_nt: TGTGCCAGCAGCTTGGCCGGGGCTAGCGGAGACAATGAGCAGTTCTTC; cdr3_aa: CASSLAGASGDNEQFF
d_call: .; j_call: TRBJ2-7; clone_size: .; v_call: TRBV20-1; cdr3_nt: TGCAGTGCTAGTCCTACCGTCCGGGGTAGAATTTACTTC; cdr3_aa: CSASPTVRGRIYF
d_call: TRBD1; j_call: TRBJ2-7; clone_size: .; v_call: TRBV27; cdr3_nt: TGTGCCAGCAGTAATGTGCCCCCGGGACAGGGGGCGCGCGAGCAGTACTTC; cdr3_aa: CASSNVPPGQGAREQYF
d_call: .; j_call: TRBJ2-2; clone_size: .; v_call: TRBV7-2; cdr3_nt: TGTGCCAGCAGCTTGTCGGGAAGGGTCACCGGGGAGCTGTTTTTT; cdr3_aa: CASSLSGRVTGELFF
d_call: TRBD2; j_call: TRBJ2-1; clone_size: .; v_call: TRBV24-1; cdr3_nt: TGTGCCACCAGTGACCCTAGGACTAGCGGTAGCTCCTACAATGAGCAGTTCTTC; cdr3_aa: CATSDPRTSGSSYNEQFF
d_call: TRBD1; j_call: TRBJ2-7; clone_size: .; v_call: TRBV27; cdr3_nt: TGTGCCAGCAGGACAACAGGGGGCGCGGGTTTTGCCGAAAAGCAGTACTTC; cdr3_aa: CASRTTGGAGFAEKQYF
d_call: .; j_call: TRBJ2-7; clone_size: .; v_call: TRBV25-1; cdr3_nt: TGTGCCAGCAGTGAACCGGGAAACGAGCAGTACTTC; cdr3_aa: CASSEPGNEQYF